This T cell receptor (beta chain) stems from a study of blood T cell repertoires in COVID-19. This clone was recorded only once. TCRdb keeps only in-frame clones here, not all; method: immunoSEQ multiplex PCR. The sample records 100,000 or so clones, 85% to 95% being singletons. The CDR3 has 16 amino acids. Trimming took 3 bases from V and 1 from J, leaving 15 bases between them. Germline V gene sequence: CDR1 SSHAT, CDR2 FNYEAQ (reference sequence). The TCR was taken from a woman aged 55-70 years with active COVID-19. The chain joins TRBV7-7 to TRBJ2-5; no reliable D call. Sequences were obtained from peripheral blood. The CDR3 bases are TGTGCCAGCAGCTTTTTGTGGCCTCGGAGCCAAGAGACCCAGTACTTC. The encoded protein is CASSFLWPRSQETQYF.